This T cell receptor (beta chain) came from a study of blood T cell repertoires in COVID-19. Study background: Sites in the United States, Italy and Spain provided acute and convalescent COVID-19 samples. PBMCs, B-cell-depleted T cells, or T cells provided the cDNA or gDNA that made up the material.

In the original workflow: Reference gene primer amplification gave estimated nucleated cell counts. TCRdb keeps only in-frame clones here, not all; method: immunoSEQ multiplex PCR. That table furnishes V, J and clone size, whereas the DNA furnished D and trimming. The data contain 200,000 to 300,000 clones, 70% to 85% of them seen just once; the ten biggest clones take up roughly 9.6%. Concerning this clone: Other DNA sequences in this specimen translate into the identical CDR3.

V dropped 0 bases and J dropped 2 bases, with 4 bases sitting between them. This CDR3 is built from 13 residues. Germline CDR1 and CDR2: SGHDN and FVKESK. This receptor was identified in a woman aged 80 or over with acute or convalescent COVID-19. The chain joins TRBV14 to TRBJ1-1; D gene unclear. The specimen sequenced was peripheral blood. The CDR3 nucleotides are TGTGCCAGCAGCCAAGACAGAAACACTGAAGCTTTCTTT. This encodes CASSQDRNTEAFF. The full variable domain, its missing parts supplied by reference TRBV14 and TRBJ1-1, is EAGVTQFPSHSVIEKGQTVTLRCDPISGHDNLYWYRRVMGKEIKFLLHFVKESKQDESGMPNNRFLAERTGGTYSTLKVQPAELEDSGVYFCASSQDRNTEAFFGQGTRLTVV.